Below, 16 T cell receptor beta chains from the same sample are listed, as sequenced in a study of blood T cell repertoires in COVID-19. Profiled with immunoSEQ multiplex PCR; TCRdb holds only in-frame clones, not every one. Here the sample spans around 270,000 clones, approximately 90% being singletons. Sequencing input: peripheral blood. Receptor source: a man aged 25-45 years with acute or convalescent COVID-19.

A note on this clone: This sample includes further DNA sequences coding for the same CDR3. The chain links TRBV9 to TRBJ2-5; TRBD2 matches 8 bases. CDR3 length equals 17 residues. The junction had 11 bases not matched to a gene; V was cut back by 0 bases and J by 4 bases. CDR1 SGDLS and CDR2 YYNGEE come from the germline V gene. CDR3 nucleotide sequence: TGTGCCAGCAGCGTAGGCACTAGCGGTGGGGCAGGAGAGACCCAGTACTTC. Its protein product is CASSVGTSGGAGETQYF.

V and J are TRBV3-1 (or the pseudogene TRBV3-2) and TRBJ1-6; 7 nucleotides match TRBD1. Losses at the gene ends were 2 bases for V and 7 bases for J; bases not matched to a gene: 2. The CDR3 length is 14 residues. The germline V gene has CDR1 LGHDT and CDR2 YNNKEL (reference sequence). CDR3 bases: TGTGCCAGCAGCCAAAGCAGGGGGAATTCACCCCTCCACTTT. Its translation: CASSQSRGNSPLHF.

The chain carries TRBV5-5 and TRBJ1-1; D uncertain. The V and J ends lost 2 bases and 0 bases respectively, with 17 bases between them. CDR3 size: 17 residues. Germline-derived CDR1 and CDR2 are SGHKS and YYEKEE (reference sequence). For the CDR3, the DNA is TGTGCCAGCAGCTTTACCGGGAGGAGCTCCCTGAACACTGAAGCTTTCTTT. Translated: CASSFTGRSSLNTEAFF.

This sequence joins TRBV28 and TRBJ2-6, with D uncertain. Germline CDR1 reads MDHEN; CDR2 reads SYDVKM. The CDR3 is made up of 14 amino acids. V lost 2 bases to trimming and J lost 13 bases, with 15 bases between them. In DNA form, the CDR3 reads TGTGCCAGCAGTTTAGAGGTACTACCTGGAGTCCTGACTTTC. This sequence encodes CASSLEVLPGVLTF.

CDR3 region: CASSLDRGLHSPLHF. The CDR3 nucleotides read TGTGCCAGCAGCCTGGATAGGGGGCTACATTCACCCCTCCACTTT. V is TRBV6-4 and J is TRBJ1-6; 7 nucleotides match TRBD1. CDR1 is MRHNA, CDR2 SNTAGT, per germline. The CDR3 totals 15 residues. With 6 bases clipped from V and 8 bases from J, the junction kept 10 bases outside the gene matches.

The CDR3 here is CASSQDPFDRGIEKLFF. For the CDR3, the DNA is TGTGCCAGCAGCCAAGATCCTTTTGACAGGGGAATTGAAAAACTGTTTTTT. V usage is TRBV4-2 and J usage is TRBJ1-4, with 8 bases matching TRBD1. The junction had 10 bases not matched to a gene; V was cut back by 0 bases and J by 7 bases. This CDR3 contains 17 residues. Germline V gives CDR1 LGHNA, CDR2 YNFKEQ.

The chain employs TRBV5-4 and TRBJ2-3; D is unclear. The CDR3 is made up of 14 amino acids. From germline, CDR1 is SGHNT and CDR2 YYREEE (reference sequence). V was clipped by 4 bases and J by 0 bases, with 9 bases between them. The CDR3 region is CASSLRTSTDTQYF. CDR3 in DNA: TGTGCCAGCAGCCTACGAACTAGCACAGATACGCAGTATTTT.

For the CDR3, the DNA is TGTGCCAGCAGTTTAACGGACAGGGGTGGCTACACCTTC. Its translation: CASSLTDRGGYTF. The chain recombines TRBV28 with TRBJ1-2; 9 bases map to TRBD1. Per germline, CDR1 MDHEN and CDR2 SYDVKM. The CDR3 has 13 residues. Unmatched junction bases numbered 2, after V lost 2 bases and J lost 7 bases.

The rearrangement links TRBV19 to TRBJ1-1; TRBD1 agrees at 10 bases. The V and J ends lost 6 bases and 1 base, in that order; junction bases with no gene match: 11. The CDR3 loop spans 17 amino acids. Per the germline V gene, CDR1 is LNHDA and CDR2 is SQIVND (reference sequence). As DNA, the CDR3 is TGTGCCAGTAGAAGCGGGGTGACAGGGGGCACGAACACTGAAGCTTTCTTT. It is translated as CASRSGVTGGTNTEAFF.

V is TRBV9 and J is TRBJ1-4; 7 bases line up with TRBD1. CDR3 size: 17 residues. The V gene's germline CDR1 is SGDLS and CDR2 YYNGEE. V dropped 4 bases and J dropped 8; count of bases not matched to a gene: 17. CDR3 nucleotide sequence: TGTGCCAGCAGCCCCCCCCCTTTGGACAGGTTCAAGGAAAAACTGTTTTTT. Its translation is CASSPPPLDRFKEKLFF.

The chain joins TRBV9 to TRBJ2-7, with D tentatively TRBD2 (6 bases). Trimming stripped 5 bases from V and 0 bases from J, with 15 bases between. Germline assignment: CDR1 SGDLS and CDR2 YYNGEE. CDR3 length: 15 residues. CDR3 in amino acids: CASRKGLEPSYEQYF. In DNA form, the CDR3 reads TGTGCCAGCAGGAAGGGACTGGAACCCTCCTACGAGCAGTACTTC. Based on the CDR3 plus reference TRBV9 and TRBJ2-7, the full variable domain is DSGVTQTPKHLITATGQRVTLRCSPRSGDLSVYWYQQSLDQGLQFLIQYYNGEERAKGNILERFSAQQFPDLHSELNLSSLELGDSALYFCASRKGLEPSYEQYFGPGTRLTVT.

This chain connects TRBV5-4 to TRBJ1-3; D is possibly TRBD1 (6 bases). V dropped 4 bases and J dropped 4 bases, with 21 bases sitting between them. Germline V gene sequence: CDR1 SGHNT, CDR2 YYREEE (reference sequence). The CDR3 runs to 17 residues. The CDR3 is CASSIRDRAGEGNTIYF. For the CDR3, the DNA is TGTGCCAGCAGCATAAGGGACCGCGCAGGGGAAGGAAACACCATATATTTT.

V gene TRBV10-3 combines with J gene TRBJ2-7, with D uncertain. The CDR3 loop spans 13 amino acids. The germline V gene encodes CDR1 ENHRY and CDR2 SYGVKD. Trimming took off 2 bases at V and 3 bases at J, with 8 bases between the two ends. The CDR3 sequence is CAISEQSNYEQYF. CDR3 coding DNA: TGTGCCATCAGTGAGCAATCAAACTACGAGCAGTACTTC.

This clone appeared a single time. The rearrangement links TRBV7-9 to TRBJ2-3, with D possibly being TRBD2 (5 bases). The CDR3 is 12 residues long. Looked up from germline, CDR1 is SEHNR and CDR2 is FQNEAQ (reference sequence). V was cut by 5 bases and J by 6 bases, with 9 bases left in between. In DNA form, the CDR3 reads TGTGCCAGCAGCCCTACTAGGGATACGCAGTATTTT. Residues: CASSPTRDTQYF.

The chain carries TRBV4-1 and TRBJ1-3, with 8 bases identical to TRBD1. The CDR3 runs 19 residues. Germline V lookup: CDR1 MGHRA, CDR2 YSYEKL. J was trimmed by 0 bases and V by 4 bases; bases with no gene match: 14. The CDR3 sequence is CASSLWTGSAGRSGNTIYF. The CDR3 nucleotides read TGCGCCAGCAGCCTATGGACAGGGTCCGCCGGTCGCTCTGGAAACACCATATATTTT.

The genes are TRBV11-2 and TRBJ1-6; D may be TRBD1 (5 bases). With 1 base removed from V and 6 bases from J, the gap between germline ends came to 13 bases. Germline V CDR1 and CDR2: SGHAT, FQNNGV. CDR3 length: 16 residues. CDR3 in amino acids: CASSLVGREINSPLHF. In DNA form, the CDR3 reads TGTGCCAGCAGCTTAGTGGGGCGGGAGATTAATTCACCCCTCCACTTT.